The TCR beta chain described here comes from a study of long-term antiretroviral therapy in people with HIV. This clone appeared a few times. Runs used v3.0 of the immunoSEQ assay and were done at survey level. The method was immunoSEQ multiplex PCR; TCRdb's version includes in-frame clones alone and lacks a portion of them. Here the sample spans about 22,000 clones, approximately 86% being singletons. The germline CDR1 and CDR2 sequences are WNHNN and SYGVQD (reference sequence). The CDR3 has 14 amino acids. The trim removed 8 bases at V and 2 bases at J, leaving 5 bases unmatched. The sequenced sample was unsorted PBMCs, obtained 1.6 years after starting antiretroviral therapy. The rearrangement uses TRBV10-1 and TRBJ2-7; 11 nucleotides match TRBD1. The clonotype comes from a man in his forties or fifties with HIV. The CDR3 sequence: CASSGTGGPYEQYF. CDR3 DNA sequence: TGCGCCAGCTCAGGGACAGGGGGACCCTACGAGCAGTACTTC.